The 24 T cell receptor beta chains presented below share a single source sample, sequenced in a study of blood T cell repertoires in COVID-19. Sequencing used immunoSEQ multiplex PCR; TCRdb keeps in-frame clones, though not all of them. The data show roughly 65,000 clones, with about 81% seen just once and around a sixth held by the top ten. The sequencing input was peripheral blood. The source of these receptors is an elderly man with acute or convalescent COVID-19.

This sequence joins TRBV11-3 and TRBJ2-1; no clear D gene. Trimming pared 1 base from V and 4 bases from J, leaving 11 bases between. The CDR3 loop spans 15 amino acids. Germline V CDR1 and CDR2: SGHNT, YENEEA. CDR3 protein: CASSLGENRYNEQFF. The CDR3 nucleotides read TGTGCCAGCAGCTTAGGAGAAAACCGATACAATGAGCAGTTCTTC.

The gene calls are TRBV10-3 and TRBJ1-5; 10 positions match TRBD1. V lost 3 bases to trimming and J lost 2 bases; unmatched junction nucleotides: 1. There are 15 residues in the CDR3. CDR1 is ENHRY and CDR2 is SYGVKD in the germline V gene. CDR3 DNA sequence: TGTGCCATCAGTGAAGGACAGGGGGGCAATCAGCCCCAGCATTTT. Protein: CAISEGQGGNQPQHF.

The chain is built from TRBV7-8 and TRBJ2-5, with D possibly TRBD1 on 6 matching bases. Trimming cost V 5 bases and J 2 bases, with 12 bases left between them. From germline, CDR1 is SGHVS and CDR2 FQNEAQ. CDR3 length: 14 residues. The CDR3 loop reads CASSPWTEQETQYF. The CDR3 DNA reads as TGTGCCAGCAGCCCTTGGACAGAGCAAGAGACCCAGTACTTC.

This clone was detected only a few times. In DNA, the CDR3 is TGTGCCACCAGCAGATTCCAGGCAAACTATGGCTACACCTTC. As protein: CATSRFQANYGYTF. V and J are TRBV15 and TRBJ1-2; no firm D call. Germline values: CDR1 LNHNV, CDR2 YYDKDF (reference sequence). The length of the CDR3 is 14 residues. V was trimmed by 2 bases and J by 2 bases, leaving 9 bases between them.

This rearrangement joins TRBV24-1 to TRBJ1-2, with D unresolved. Germline lookup yields CDR1 KGHDR and CDR2 SFDVKD. This CDR3 contains 14 residues. V lost 2 bases to trimming and J lost 0 bases, with 6 bases between them. The CDR3 DNA is TGTGCCACCAGTGATTCCAGATCTAACTATGGCTACACCTTC. Protein: CATSDSRSNYGYTF.

The chain couples TRBV24-1 to TRBJ2-5; tentatively, D is TRBD2 (6 bases). The CDR3 contains 11 residues. V was pared by 9 bases and J by 5 bases, with 9 bases between. Germline values: CDR1 KGHDR, CDR2 SFDVKD. The CDR3 is CATRSGETQYF. The CDR3 bases are TGTGCCACCCGGAGCGGGGAGACCCAGTACTTC.

The CDR3 sequence is CASSQEPSGRGRDTQYF. The CDR3 bases are TGCGCCAGCAGCCAAGAACCTAGCGGGAGGGGGAGAGATACGCAGTATTTT. This chain connects TRBV4-3 to TRBJ2-3; 12 bases align to TRBD2. The CDR3 consists of 17 residues. Germline values: CDR1 LGHNA, CDR2 YSLEER. With V trimmed by 0 bases and J by 5 bases, 6 bases remained unmatched.

The chain recombines TRBV13 with TRBJ2-7; the match to TRBD2 covers 13 bases. This CDR3 has 21 amino acids. Germline V gene data show CDR1 as PRHDT and CDR2 as FYEKMQ (reference sequence). V was pared by 5 bases and J by 2 bases, with 21 bases of the junction left unmatched. CDR3 residues: CASSQRRLGGLAGSGAYEQYF. In DNA form, the CDR3 reads TGTGCCAGCAGCCAACGCCGGCTTGGGGGACTAGCGGGATCGGGGGCCTACGAGCAGTACTTC.

The genes are TRBV29-1 and TRBJ1-4, with a weak D call TRBD1 (5 bases). The CDR3 is 14 amino acids. Germline V gene lookup returns CDR1 SQVTM and CDR2 ANQGSEA. Trimming left V 5 bases short and J 8 bases short, with 18 bases between. The CDR3 nucleotides are TGCAGCGTTTACGGGGGGACTGGGTACGAAAAACTGTTTTTT. Translating it yields CSVYGGTGYEKLFF.

CDR3 coding DNA: TGTGCCAGCTCACAACAGGGGGCAATCTACGAGCAGTACTTC. It yields the protein CASSQQGAIYEQYF. This rearrangement joins TRBV18 to TRBJ2-7; the match to TRBD1 covers 9 bases. Per germline, CDR1 KGHSH and CDR2 LQKENI. The CDR3 runs 14 residues. V trimming: 4 bases; J trimming: 3 bases; junction bases outside the gene matches: 4.

The rearrangement links TRBV3-1 (or the pseudogene TRBV3-2) to TRBJ1-5, with 10 bases fitting TRBD1. The length of the CDR3 is 13 residues. Losses at the gene ends were 5 bases for V and 9 bases for J; bases not matched to a gene: 4. Looked up from germline, CDR1 is LGHDT and CDR2 is YNNKEL (reference sequence). The CDR3 here is CASSGTGDTPQHF. The CDR3 region has the DNA TGTGCCAGCAGCGGGACAGGGGATACGCCCCAGCATTTT.

The chain is built from TRBV24-1 and TRBJ2-5; D may be TRBD1 (6 bases). V lost 4 bases, J lost 5 bases, and 19 bases lay in between. This CDR3 region has 16 residues. Germline V gene sequence: CDR1 KGHDR, CDR2 SFDVKD. CDR3: CATSDGQSVGSETQYF. DNA of the CDR3: TGTGCCACCAGTGACGGACAGTCGGTGGGTTCGGAGACCCAGTACTTC.

The rearrangement joins TRBV7-2 to TRBJ1-1; tentative D call: TRBD1 (5 bases). Trimming cost V 7 bases and J 4 bases, with 13 bases left between them. CDR1 and CDR2 from the germline V gene are SGHTA and FQGNSA. The CDR3 spans 13 residues. The CDR3 here is CASNEQATTEAFF. In DNA form, the CDR3 reads TGTGCCAGCAACGAACAGGCTACCACTGAAGCTTTCTTT.

This clone turned up a few times. The rearrangement joins TRBV11-3 to TRBJ2-2, with TRBD1 identical over 9 bases. CDR1 is SGHNT and CDR2 is YENEEA in the germline V gene. The J segment lost 4 bases and the V segment lost 5 bases, leaving 11 bases of the junction unmatched. The CDR3 has 17 amino acids. The CDR3: CASSVTGGGWGTGELFF. CDR3 coding DNA: TGTGCCAGCAGCGTCACAGGGGGCGGATGGGGCACCGGGGAGCTGTTTTTT.

Judged by abundance, this clone is medium-sized. The chain carries TRBV5-4 and TRBJ2-6; TRBD2 is a possible D gene (5 bases). In germline, CDR1 is SGHNT, CDR2 YYREEE (reference sequence). The ends were cut back, 3 bases at V and 0 bases at J, with 10 bases in the middle. The CDR3 totals 16 residues. This CDR3 is CASSSLVNSGANVLTF. In DNA, the CDR3 is TGTGCCAGCAGCTCACTAGTGAACTCTGGGGCCAACGTCCTGACTTTC.

A single count supports this clone. The chain is built from TRBV23-1 and TRBJ1-1, with a weak D call TRBD1 (6 bases). TRBV23-1 is labeled an ORF, and its function is uncertain. Trimming left V 4 bases short and J 0 bases short, with 15 bases between. This CDR3 has 16 amino acids. The CDR3 sequence: CASSLAKQGLNTEAFF. Written as DNA, the CDR3 is TGCGCCAGCAGTCTGGCCAAACAGGGATTGAACACTGAAGCTTTCTTT.

J is TRBJ2-2 and V is TRBV7-6, with no clear D. The CDR3 is 15 amino acids. The germline CDR1 and CDR2 sequences are SGHVS and FNYEAQ. Trimming stripped 1 base from V and 6 bases from J, with 12 bases between. CDR3 amino acids: CASSLVDTVAGELFF. DNA for the CDR3: TGTGCCAGCAGCTTAGTTGACACTGTGGCCGGGGAGCTGTTTTTT.

This chain links TRBV6-5 with TRBJ1-2, with TRBD1 as a possible D gene (6 bases). The V end lost 6 bases, the J end lost 4 bases, and 15 bases lay between the germline ends. The CDR3 totals 14 residues. CDR1 and CDR2 from the germline V gene are MNHEY and SVGAGI. The CDR3 region has the DNA TGTGCCAGCAGGAGGGGGGGGGCGAGCTATGGCTACACCTTC. It codes for CASRRGGASYGYTF.

V is TRBV9 and J is TRBJ2-1; 8 bases match TRBD1. CDR1 and CDR2 (germline): SGDLS, YYNGEE. The V segment lost 3 bases and the J segment 8 bases; nucleotides outside the gene matches: 7. The CDR3 length is 14 residues. CDR3 sequence reads: CASSAGTGKYEQFF. The CDR3 DNA is TGTGCCAGCAGCGCGGGGACAGGCAAGTATGAGCAGTTCTTC.

This clone is a singleton in its sample. The chain recombines TRBV5-1 with TRBJ2-7; a possible D gene is TRBD1 (6 bases). V was shortened by 3 bases and J by 3 bases, with 16 bases between the two germline ends. There are 15 residues in the CDR3. The germline CDR1 and CDR2 sequences are SGHRS and YFSETQ. The CDR3 loop reads CASSSTGTIGYEQYF. The CDR3 DNA reads as TGCGCCAGCAGCTCAACCGGGACAATTGGCTACGAGCAGTACTTC.

This clone was recorded a few times. The chain employs TRBV28 and TRBJ2-7; TRBD2 agrees at 7 bases. This CDR3 region has 14 residues. The V segment lost 1 base and the J segment 1 base; nucleotides outside the gene matches: 1. Germline V lookup: CDR1 MDHEN, CDR2 SYDVKM. The DNA for the CDR3 is TGTGCCAGCAGTTTATCGGGGGGTTCCTACGAGCAGTACTTC. It encodes CASSLSGGSYEQYF.

This sequence joins TRBV7-9 and TRBJ2-3, with 10 bases that match TRBD2. Germline-derived CDR1 and CDR2 are SEHNR and FQNEAQ (reference sequence). The CDR3 extends over 15 amino acids. V lost 1 base to trimming and J lost 5 bases; unmatched junction nucleotides: 3. This CDR3 reads CASSLGLAGVDTQYF. The CDR3 DNA sequence: TGTGCCAGCAGCTTAGGGCTAGCGGGAGTAGATACGCAGTATTTT.

V is TRBV28 and J is TRBJ1-2; perhaps TRBD1 as D (5 bases). In germline, CDR1 is MDHEN, CDR2 SYDVKM. This CDR3 is 15 amino acids long. V was cut by 5 bases and J by 5 bases, with 18 bases left in between. The CDR3 reads CASSPTPGRGYGYTF. The CDR3, as DNA: TGTGCCAGCAGTCCAACCCCCGGGAGGGGATATGGCTACACCTTC.

This clone has only a few counts. The chain couples TRBV7-2 to TRBJ2-7, with 10 positions matching TRBD1. Germline CDR1 reads SGHTA; CDR2 reads FQGNSA. The CDR3 length is 15 residues. V dropped 5 bases and J dropped 0; count of bases not matched to a gene: 4. The CDR3 nucleotides read TGTGCCAGCAGCCCAGACAGGGGGCTCTCCTACGAGCAGTACTTC. It codes for CASSPDRGLSYEQYF. Full variable domain (rest looked up from reference TRBV7-2 and TRBJ2-7): GAGVSQSPSNKVTEKGKDVELRCDPISGHTALYWYRQSLGQGLEFLIYFQGNSAPDKSGLPSDRFSAERTGGSVSTLTIQRTQQEDSAVYLCASSPDRGLSYEQYFGPGTRLTVT.